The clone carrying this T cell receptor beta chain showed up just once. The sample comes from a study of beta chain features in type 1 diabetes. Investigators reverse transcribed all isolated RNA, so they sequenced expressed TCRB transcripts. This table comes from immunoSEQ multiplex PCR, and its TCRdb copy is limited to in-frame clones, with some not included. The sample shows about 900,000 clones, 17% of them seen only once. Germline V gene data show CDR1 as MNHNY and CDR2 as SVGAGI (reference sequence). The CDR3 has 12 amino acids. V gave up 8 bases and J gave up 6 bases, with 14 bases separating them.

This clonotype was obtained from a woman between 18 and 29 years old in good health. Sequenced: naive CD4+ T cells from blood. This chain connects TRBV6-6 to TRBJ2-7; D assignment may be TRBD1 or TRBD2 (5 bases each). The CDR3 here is CASHRGLREQYF. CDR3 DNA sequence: TGTGCCAGCCATCGGGGCTTACGCGAGCAGTACTTC.